The clone carrying this T cell receptor (beta chain) occurred a few times. Germline CDR1 reads MNHNS; CDR2 reads SASEGT. The CDR3 loop spans 13 amino acids. Trimming left V 5 bases short and J 2 bases short, with 9 bases between. MiXCR was run by TCRdb on the RT-PCR reads, yielding one entry per CDR3 protein. This table has hundreds of thousands of distinct CDR3 sequences, approximately 14% appearing once. The sequence came from a female donor in good health, serving as a healthy control. The sequencing input was memory CD4+ T cells from blood. The V gene is TRBV6-1, the J gene TRBJ2-5; D remains ambiguous. The CDR3 loop is CASSYSPQETQYF. The DNA for the CDR3 is TGTGCCAGCAGTTACAGTCCTCAAGAGACCCAGTACTTC.